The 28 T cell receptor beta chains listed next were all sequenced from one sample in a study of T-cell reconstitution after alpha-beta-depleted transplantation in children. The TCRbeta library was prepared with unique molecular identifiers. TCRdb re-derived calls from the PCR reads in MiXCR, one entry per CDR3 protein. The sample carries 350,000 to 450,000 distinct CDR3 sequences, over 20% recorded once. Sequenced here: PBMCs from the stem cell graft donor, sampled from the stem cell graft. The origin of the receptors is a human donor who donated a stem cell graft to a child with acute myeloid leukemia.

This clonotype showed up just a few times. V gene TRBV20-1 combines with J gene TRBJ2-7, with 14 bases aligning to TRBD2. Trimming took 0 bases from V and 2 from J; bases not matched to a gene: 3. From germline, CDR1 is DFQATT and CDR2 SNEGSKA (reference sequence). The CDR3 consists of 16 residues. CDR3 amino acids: CSARDGLAGGPYEQYF. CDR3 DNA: TGCAGTGCTAGAGACGGACTAGCGGGAGGACCCTACGAGCAGTACTTC.

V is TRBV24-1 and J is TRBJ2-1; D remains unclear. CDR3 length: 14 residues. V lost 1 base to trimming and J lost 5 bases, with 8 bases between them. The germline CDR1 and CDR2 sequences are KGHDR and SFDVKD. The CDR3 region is CATSDFSSNNEQFF. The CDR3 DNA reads TGTGCCACCAGTGATTTCAGCTCGAACAATGAGCAGTTCTTC.

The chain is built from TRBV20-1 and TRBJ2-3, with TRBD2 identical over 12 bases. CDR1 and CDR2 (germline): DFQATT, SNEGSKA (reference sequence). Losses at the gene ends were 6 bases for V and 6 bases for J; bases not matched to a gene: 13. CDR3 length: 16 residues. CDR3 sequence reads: CSAHGRLAGVRDTQYF. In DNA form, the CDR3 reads TGCAGTGCCCACGGTCGACTAGCGGGAGTGCGGGATACGCAGTATTTT.

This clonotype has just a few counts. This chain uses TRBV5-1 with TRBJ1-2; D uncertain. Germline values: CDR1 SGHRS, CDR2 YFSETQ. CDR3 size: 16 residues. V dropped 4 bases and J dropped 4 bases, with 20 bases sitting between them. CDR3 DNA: TGCGCCAGCAGCCCTAGTGACCGCGCCAGATCCTATGGCTACACCTTC. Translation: CASSPSDRARSYGYTF.

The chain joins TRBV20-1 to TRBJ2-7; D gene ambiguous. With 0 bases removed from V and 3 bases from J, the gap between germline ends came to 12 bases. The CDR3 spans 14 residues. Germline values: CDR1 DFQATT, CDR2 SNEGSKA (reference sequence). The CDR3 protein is CSAREDHGRYEQYF. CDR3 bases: TGCAGTGCTAGAGAGGATCATGGGCGCTACGAGCAGTACTTC.

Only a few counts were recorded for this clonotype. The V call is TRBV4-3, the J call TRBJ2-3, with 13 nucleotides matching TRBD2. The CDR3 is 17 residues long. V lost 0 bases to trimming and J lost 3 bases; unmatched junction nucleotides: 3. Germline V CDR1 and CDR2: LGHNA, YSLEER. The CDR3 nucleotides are TGCGCCAGCAGCCAAGAGGGGGGACTAGCGGGGACAGATACGCAGTATTTT. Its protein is CASSQEGGLAGTDTQYF.

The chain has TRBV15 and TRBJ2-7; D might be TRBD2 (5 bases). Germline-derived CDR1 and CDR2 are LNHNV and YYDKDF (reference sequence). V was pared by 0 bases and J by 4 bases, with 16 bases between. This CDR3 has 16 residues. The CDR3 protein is CATSRDSYSGLYEQYF. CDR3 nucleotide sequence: TGTGCCACCAGCAGAGATTCCTACTCGGGGTTATACGAGCAGTACTTC.

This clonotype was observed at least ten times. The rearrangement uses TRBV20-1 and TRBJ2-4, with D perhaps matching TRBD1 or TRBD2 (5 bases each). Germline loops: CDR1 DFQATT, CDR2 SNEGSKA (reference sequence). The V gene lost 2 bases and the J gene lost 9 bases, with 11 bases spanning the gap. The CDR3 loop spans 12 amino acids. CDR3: CSARLGPAIQYF. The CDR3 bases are TGCAGTGCTAGATTGGGACCGGCCATTCAGTACTTC.

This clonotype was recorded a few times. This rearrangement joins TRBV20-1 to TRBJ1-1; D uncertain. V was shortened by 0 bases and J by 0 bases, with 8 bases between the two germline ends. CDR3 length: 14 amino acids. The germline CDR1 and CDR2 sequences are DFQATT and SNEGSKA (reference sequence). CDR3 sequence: CSARERVMNTEAFF. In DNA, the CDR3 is TGCAGTGCTAGAGAGAGGGTCATGAACACTGAAGCTTTCTTT.

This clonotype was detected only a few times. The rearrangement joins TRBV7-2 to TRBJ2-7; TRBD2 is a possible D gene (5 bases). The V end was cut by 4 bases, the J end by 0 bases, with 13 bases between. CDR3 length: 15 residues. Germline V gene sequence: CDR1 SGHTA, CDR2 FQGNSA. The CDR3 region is CASSSFWGASYEQYF. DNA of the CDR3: TGTGCCAGCAGCTCCTTCTGGGGAGCCTCCTACGAGCAGTACTTC.

The DNA for the CDR3 is TGCAGTGCTAGTAGGTGGAAAAACTCCTACAATGAGCAGTTCTTC. Amino acid sequence: CSASRWKNSYNEQFF. J is TRBJ2-1 and V is TRBV20-1; D unclear. The CDR3 is made up of 15 amino acids. The germline gives CDR1 DFQATT, CDR2 SNEGSKA (reference sequence). Trimming pared 3 bases from V and 0 bases from J, leaving 12 bases between.

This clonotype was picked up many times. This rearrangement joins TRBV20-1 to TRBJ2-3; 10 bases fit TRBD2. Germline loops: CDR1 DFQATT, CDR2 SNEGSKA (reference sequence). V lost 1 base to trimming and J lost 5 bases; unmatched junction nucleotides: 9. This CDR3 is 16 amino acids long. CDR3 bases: TGCAGTGCTAGAGGGACTAGCGGCACGAGGAGAGATACGCAGTATTTT. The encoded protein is CSARGTSGTRRDTQYF.

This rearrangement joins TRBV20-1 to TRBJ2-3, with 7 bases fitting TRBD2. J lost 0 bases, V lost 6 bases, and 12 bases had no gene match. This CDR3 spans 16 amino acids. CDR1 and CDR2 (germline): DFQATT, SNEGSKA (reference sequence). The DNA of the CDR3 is TGCAGTGCGGACATCAGGGCGGGGGAAAGCACAGATACGCAGTATTTT. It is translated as CSADIRAGESTDTQYF.

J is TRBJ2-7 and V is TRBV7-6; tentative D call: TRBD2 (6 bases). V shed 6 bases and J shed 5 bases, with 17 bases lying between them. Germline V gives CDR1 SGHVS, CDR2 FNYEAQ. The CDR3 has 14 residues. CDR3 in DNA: TGTGCCAGCAGTCCTCGGACTAACGACGACGAGCAGTACTTC. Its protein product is CASSPRTNDDEQYF.

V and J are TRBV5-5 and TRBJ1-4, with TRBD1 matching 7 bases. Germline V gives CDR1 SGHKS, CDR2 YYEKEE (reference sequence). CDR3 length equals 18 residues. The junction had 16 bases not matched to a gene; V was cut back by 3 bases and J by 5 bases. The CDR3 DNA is TGTGCCAGCAGCTCGGAATACGACACAGGGGATGTCAATGAAAAACTGTTTTTT. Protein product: CASSSEYDTGDVNEKLFF.

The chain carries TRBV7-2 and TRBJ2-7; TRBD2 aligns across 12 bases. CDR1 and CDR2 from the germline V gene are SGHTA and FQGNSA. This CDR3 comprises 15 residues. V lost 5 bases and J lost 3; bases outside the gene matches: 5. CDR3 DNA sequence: TGTGCCAGCAGCCTGACTAGCGGGAGATTCTACGAGCAGTACTTC. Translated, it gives CASSLTSGRFYEQYF. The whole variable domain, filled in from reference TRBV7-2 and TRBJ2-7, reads GAGVSQSPSNKVTEKGKDVELRCDPISGHTALYWYRQSLGQGLEFLIYFQGNSAPDKSGLPSDRFSAERTGGSVSTLTIQRTQQEDSAVYLCASSLTSGRFYEQYFGPGTRLTVT.

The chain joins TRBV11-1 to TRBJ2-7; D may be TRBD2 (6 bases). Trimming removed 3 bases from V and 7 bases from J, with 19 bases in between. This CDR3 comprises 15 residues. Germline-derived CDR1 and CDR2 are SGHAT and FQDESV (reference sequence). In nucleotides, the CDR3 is TGTGCCAGCAGCTTCCGGGACTCACCACGGGATGAGCAGTACTTC. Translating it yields CASSFRDSPRDEQYF.

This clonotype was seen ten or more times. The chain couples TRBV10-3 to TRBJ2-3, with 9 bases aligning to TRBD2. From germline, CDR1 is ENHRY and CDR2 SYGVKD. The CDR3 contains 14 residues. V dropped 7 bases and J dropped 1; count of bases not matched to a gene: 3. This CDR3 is CAINGGRGTDTQYF. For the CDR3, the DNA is TGTGCCATCAATGGCGGGAGGGGCACAGATACGCAGTATTTT.

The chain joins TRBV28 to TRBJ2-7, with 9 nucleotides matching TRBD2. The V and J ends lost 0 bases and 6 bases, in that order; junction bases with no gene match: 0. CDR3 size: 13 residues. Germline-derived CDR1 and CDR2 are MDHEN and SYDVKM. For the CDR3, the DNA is TGTGCCAGCAGTTTATGGCGGGGGGGCGAGCAGTACTTC. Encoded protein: CASSLWRGGEQYF.

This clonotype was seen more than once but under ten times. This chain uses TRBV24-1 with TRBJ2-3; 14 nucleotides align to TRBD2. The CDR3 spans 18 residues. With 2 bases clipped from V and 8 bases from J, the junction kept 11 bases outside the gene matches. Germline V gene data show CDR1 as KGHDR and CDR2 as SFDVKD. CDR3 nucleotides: TGTGCCACCAGTGATTCCGGGACTAGCGGGAGTGAGATAAGTACGCAGTATTTT. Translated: CATSDSGTSGSEISTQYF.

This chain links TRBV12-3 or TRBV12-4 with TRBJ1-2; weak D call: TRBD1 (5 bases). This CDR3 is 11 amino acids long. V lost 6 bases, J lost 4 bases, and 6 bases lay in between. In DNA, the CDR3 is TGTGCCAGCAGGGGGACCTATGGCTACACCTTC. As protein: CASRGTYGYTF.

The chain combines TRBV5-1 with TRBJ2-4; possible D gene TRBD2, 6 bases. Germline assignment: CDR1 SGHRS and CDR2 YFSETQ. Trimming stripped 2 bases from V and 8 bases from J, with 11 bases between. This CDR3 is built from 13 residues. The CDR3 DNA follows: TGCGCCAGCAGCTTTCCGGGAGTTGACATTCAGTACTTC. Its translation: CASSFPGVDIQYF.

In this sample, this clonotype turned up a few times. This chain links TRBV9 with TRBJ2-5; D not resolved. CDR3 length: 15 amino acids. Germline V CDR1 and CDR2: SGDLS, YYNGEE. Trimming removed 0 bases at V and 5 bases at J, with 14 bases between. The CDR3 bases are TGTGCCAGCAGCGTAGGGCAACCTCACGGGGAGACCCAGTACTTC. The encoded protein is CASSVGQPHGETQYF. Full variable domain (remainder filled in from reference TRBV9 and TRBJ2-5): DSGVTQTPKHLITATGQRVTLRCSPRSGDLSVYWYQQSLDQGLQFLIQYYNGEERAKGNILERFSAQQFPDLHSELNLSSLELGDSALYFCASSVGQPHGETQYFGPGTRLLVL.

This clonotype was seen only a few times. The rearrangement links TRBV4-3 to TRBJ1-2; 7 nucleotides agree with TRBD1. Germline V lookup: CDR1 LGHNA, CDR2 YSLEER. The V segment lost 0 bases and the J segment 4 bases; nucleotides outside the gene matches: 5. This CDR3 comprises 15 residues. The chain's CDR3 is CASSQDARGGYGYTF. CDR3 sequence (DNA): TGCGCCAGCAGCCAAGATGCCAGGGGGGGCTATGGCTACACCTTC.

CDR3 residues: CSARDTDDGYTF. In nucleotides, the CDR3 is TGCAGTGCTAGAGATACAGATGATGGCTACACCTTC. This chain uses TRBV20-1 with TRBJ1-2; D ambiguous. The CDR3 contains 12 residues. V lost 0 bases and J 6 bases, leaving 8 bases between the germline ends. Germline CDR1 DFQATT, CDR2 SNEGSKA (reference sequence).

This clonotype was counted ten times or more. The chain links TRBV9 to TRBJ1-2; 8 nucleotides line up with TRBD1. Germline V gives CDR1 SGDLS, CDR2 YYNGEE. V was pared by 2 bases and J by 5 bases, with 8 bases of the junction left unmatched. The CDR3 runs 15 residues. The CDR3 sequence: CASSVRPGTGYGYTF. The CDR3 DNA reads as TGTGCCAGCAGCGTTAGACCGGGGACAGGTTATGGCTACACCTTC. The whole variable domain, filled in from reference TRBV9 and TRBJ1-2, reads DSGVTQTPKHLITATGQRVTLRCSPRSGDLSVYWYQQSLDQGLQFLIQYYNGEERAKGNILERFSAQQFPDLHSELNLSSLELGDSALYFCASSVRPGTGYGYTFGSGTRLTVV.

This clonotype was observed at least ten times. In DNA, the CDR3 is TGCGCCAGCAGCTTGGACAGGGCCGGGGAGCTGTTTTTT. It encodes CASSLDRAGELFF. The chain is built from TRBV5-1 and TRBJ2-2; weak D call: TRBD1 (6 bases). Per germline, CDR1 SGHRS and CDR2 YFSETQ. There are 13 residues in the CDR3. V was cut by 0 bases and J by 6 bases, with 6 bases left in between.

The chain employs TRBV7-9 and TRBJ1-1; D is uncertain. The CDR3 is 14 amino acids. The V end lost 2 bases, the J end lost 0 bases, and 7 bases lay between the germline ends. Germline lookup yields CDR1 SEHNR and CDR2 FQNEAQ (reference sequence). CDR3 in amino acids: CASSLPGMNTEAFF. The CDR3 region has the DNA TGTGCCAGCAGCTTACCGGGTATGAACACTGAAGCTTTCTTT.